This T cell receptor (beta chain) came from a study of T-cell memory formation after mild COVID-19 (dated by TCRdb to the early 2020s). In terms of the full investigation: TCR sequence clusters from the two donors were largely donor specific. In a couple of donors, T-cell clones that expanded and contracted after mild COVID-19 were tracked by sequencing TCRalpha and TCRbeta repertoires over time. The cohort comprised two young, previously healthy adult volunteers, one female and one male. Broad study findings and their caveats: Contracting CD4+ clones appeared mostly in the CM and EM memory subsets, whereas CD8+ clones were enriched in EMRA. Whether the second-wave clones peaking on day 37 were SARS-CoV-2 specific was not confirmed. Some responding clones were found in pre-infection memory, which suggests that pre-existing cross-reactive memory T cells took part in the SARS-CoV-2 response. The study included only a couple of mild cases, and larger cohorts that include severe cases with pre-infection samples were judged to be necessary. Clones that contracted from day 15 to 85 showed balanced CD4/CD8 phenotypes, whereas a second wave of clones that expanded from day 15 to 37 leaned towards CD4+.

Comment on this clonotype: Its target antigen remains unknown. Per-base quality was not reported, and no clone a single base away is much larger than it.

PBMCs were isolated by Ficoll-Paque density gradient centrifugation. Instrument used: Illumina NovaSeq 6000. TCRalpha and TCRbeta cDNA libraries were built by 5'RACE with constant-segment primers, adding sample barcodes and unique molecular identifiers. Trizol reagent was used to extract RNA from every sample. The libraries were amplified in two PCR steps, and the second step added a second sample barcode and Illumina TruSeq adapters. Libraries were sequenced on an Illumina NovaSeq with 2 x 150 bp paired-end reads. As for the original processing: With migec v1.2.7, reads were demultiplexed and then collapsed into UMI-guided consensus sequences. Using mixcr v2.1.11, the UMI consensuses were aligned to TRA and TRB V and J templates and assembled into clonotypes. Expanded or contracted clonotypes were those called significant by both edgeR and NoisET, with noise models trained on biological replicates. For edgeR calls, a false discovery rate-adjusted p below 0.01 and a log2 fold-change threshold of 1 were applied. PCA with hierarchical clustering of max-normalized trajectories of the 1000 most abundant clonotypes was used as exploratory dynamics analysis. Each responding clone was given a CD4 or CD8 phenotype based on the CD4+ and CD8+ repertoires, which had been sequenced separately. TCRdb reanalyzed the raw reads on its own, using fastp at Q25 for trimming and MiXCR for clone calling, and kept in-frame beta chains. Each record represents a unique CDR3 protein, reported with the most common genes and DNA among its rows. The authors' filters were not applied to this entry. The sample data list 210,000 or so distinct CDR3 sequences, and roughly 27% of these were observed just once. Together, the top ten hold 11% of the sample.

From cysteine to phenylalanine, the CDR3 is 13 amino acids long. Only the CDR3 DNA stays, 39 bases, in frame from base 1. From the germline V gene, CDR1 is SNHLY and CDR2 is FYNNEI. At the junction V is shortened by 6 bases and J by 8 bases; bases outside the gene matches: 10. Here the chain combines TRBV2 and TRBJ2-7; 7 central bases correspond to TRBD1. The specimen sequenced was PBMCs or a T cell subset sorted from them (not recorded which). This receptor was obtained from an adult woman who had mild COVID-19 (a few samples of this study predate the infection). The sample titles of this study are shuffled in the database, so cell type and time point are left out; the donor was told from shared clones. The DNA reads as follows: TGTGCCAGCAGCGAAACGACAGGGACCAAGCAGTACTTC. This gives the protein CASSETTGTKQYF.